Each of the 18 T cell receptor beta chains below was sequenced from the same sample in a study of beta chain features in type 1 diabetes. Findings and caveats of the study: Shortening of TCRB CDR3s, moderate but significant, appeared in all four CD4+ subsets of Type 1 diabetes patients.

Which antigens these TCRs recognize remains unknown. The whole isolated RNA underwent reverse transcription, so sequencing captured expressed TCRB transcripts. Data came from immunoSEQ multiplex PCR; TCRdb stores just in-frame clones and leaves some out. The table has tens of thousands of clones, under 60% seen once. The sequencing sample was made of Tregs from blood. The receptors come from a woman between 40 and 55 years old with type 1 diabetes.

This clone was counted between two and nine times. The chain is built from TRBV18 and TRBJ1-5, with 7 bases fitting TRBD1. The CDR3 is made up of 14 amino acids. The junction had 6 bases not matched to a gene; V was cut back by 3 bases and J by 7 bases. Germline values: CDR1 KGHSH, CDR2 LQKENI. In DNA, the CDR3 is TGTGCCAGCTCACCTGACAGGGTTGGCCAGCCCCAGCATTTT. It yields the protein CASSPDRVGQPQHF.

The V call is TRBV6-5, the J call TRBJ1-5; 7 positions match TRBD1. Germline CDR1 reads MNHEY; CDR2 reads SVGAGI. J gave up 4 bases and V 1 base, and 4 bases lay outside the gene matches. The CDR3 consists of 15 residues. The CDR3 is CASSYWGTENQPQHF. In nucleotides, the CDR3 is TGTGCCAGCAGTTACTGGGGGACAGAGAATCAGCCCCAGCATTTT.

The chain combines TRBV29-1 with TRBJ2-5; 9 positions agree with TRBD2. The CDR3 is 13 amino acids. CDR1 and CDR2 from the germline V gene are SQVTM and ANQGSEA. With 6 bases clipped from V and 5 bases from J, the junction kept 7 bases outside the gene matches. CDR3 sequence reads: CSVGGGGGETQYF. The CDR3 DNA sequence: TGCAGCGTCGGCGGGGGGGGCGGGGAGACCCAGTACTTC.

The chain joins TRBV29-1 to TRBJ2-5; possible D gene TRBD2, 6 bases. Germline V gives CDR1 SQVTM, CDR2 ANQGSEA. The CDR3 has 11 residues. V was shortened by 4 bases and J by 11 bases, with 14 bases between the two germline ends. The CDR3 coding sequence is TGCAGCGTTGGGGAGGCTAGTTTGCAGTACTTC. This translates into CSVGEASLQYF.

This clone occurred a few times. This chain joins TRBV7-9 and TRBJ1-5; 7 bases are a match to TRBD1. The CDR3 length is 13 residues. Germline V lookup: CDR1 SEHNR, CDR2 FQNEAQ (reference sequence). Trimming took 5 bases from V and 4 from J; bases not matched to a gene: 2. The CDR3 region is CASSRQGNQPQHF. The CDR3 region has the DNA TGTGCCAGCAGCCGACAGGGAAATCAGCCCCAGCATTTT.

The chain couples TRBV2 to TRBJ1-5; TRBD1 matches at 7 bases. The CDR3 is 15 amino acids. After removal of 3 bases from V and 4 bases from J, the junction contained 6 bases not matched to a gene. Germline assignment: CDR1 SNHLY and CDR2 FYNNEI. This chain's CDR3 is CASSDRTGTNQPQHF. CDR3 nucleotide sequence: TGTGCCAGCAGTGACAGGACAGGAACAAATCAGCCCCAGCATTTT.

The rearrangement links TRBV6-5 to TRBJ2-1; 11 nucleotides match TRBD2. Germline assignment: CDR1 MNHEY and CDR2 SVGAGI. The CDR3 is 16 residues long. The V gene end was trimmed by 2 bases and the J gene end by 6 bases; junction bases not matched to a gene: 6. In nucleotides, the CDR3 is TGTGCCAGCAGTTACCTTAGCGGGGGGGTCTTCAATGAGCAGTTCTTC. Residues: CASSYLSGGVFNEQFF.

This chain links TRBV4-1 with TRBJ1-3, with a possible D match to TRBD1 (6 bases). V was trimmed by 4 bases and J by 0 bases, leaving 16 bases between them. The CDR3 is made up of 17 amino acids. The V gene's germline CDR1 is MGHRA and CDR2 YSYEKL. CDR3 sequence (DNA): TGCGCCAGCAGCCGCCCGGGACACGAAAGCTCTGGAAACACCATATATTTT. Translation gives CASSRPGHESSGNTIYF.

In this sample, this clone turned up a few times. CDR3 loop: CASSEATVRNTIYF. The CDR3 DNA is TGTGCCAGCAGTGAAGCAACAGTAAGAAACACCATATATTTT. V and J are TRBV6-1 and TRBJ1-3; D is undetermined. In germline, CDR1 is MNHNS, CDR2 SASEGT. V was shortened by 0 bases and J by 5 bases, with 8 bases between the two germline ends. The CDR3 loop spans 14 amino acids.

On this clone: One junction end does not reproduce the germline sequence, and a read error may be involved. The CDR3 reads CAGSNSGGPQENQYF. The CDR3 nucleotides are TGTGCCGGCAGCAATTCAGGGGGGCCCCAAGAGAACCAGTACTTC. This chain joins TRBV7-2 and TRBJ2-5, with a weak D call TRBD1 (7 bases). The CDR3 extends over 15 amino acids. In germline, CDR1 is SGHTA, CDR2 FQGNSA.

The V call is TRBV5-6, the J call TRBJ2-1, with TRBD2 identical over 8 bases. The CDR3 consists of 17 residues. V gave up 2 bases and J gave up 3 bases; unmatched junction bases: 10. The germline gives CDR1 SGHDT, CDR2 YYEEEE. Here the CDR3 reads CASSFSGASRNYNEQFF. The CDR3, as DNA: TGTGCCAGCAGCTTTAGCGGGGCCAGCAGGAACTACAATGAGCAGTTCTTC.

J is TRBJ1-1 and V is TRBV27, with D possibly TRBD1 on 6 matching bases. The CDR3 consists of 16 residues. Trimming cost V 5 bases and J 1 base, with 17 bases left between them. Germline CDR1 reads MNHEY; CDR2 reads SMNVEV (reference sequence). As DNA, the CDR3 is TGTGCCAGCAGTATGGTCAGGGGTCGGCAGAACACTGAAGCTTTCTTT. As protein: CASSMVRGRQNTEAFF.

The chain uses TRBV19 and TRBJ1-1, with 7 bases that match TRBD1. Losses at the gene ends were 8 bases for V and 1 base for J; bases not matched to a gene: 7. This CDR3 has 14 residues. Germline CDR1 and CDR2: LNHDA and SQIVND (reference sequence). Written as DNA, the CDR3 is TGTGCCAGTTGCCAGGGGGATTGGAACACTGAAGCTTTCTTT. It specifies CASCQGDWNTEAFF.

This rearrangement joins TRBV6-5 to TRBJ2-7, with 8 bases that match TRBD1. The germline gives CDR1 MNHEY, CDR2 SVGAGI. With 7 bases clipped from V and 2 bases from J, the junction kept 7 bases outside the gene matches. CDR3 size: 14 residues. This CDR3 reads CASIRQGFTYEQYF. CDR3 in DNA: TGTGCCAGCATCAGACAGGGGTTCACCTACGAGCAGTACTTC.

This chain joins TRBV5-1 and TRBJ2-1; a weak D match, TRBD2 (5 bases). The CDR3 is made up of 17 amino acids. Per the germline V gene, CDR1 is SGHRS and CDR2 is YFSETQ. Trimming pared 4 bases from V and 0 bases from J, leaving 17 bases between. In DNA form, the CDR3 reads TGCGCCAGCAGCGGATCCGTCTCACGGGACTCCTACAATGAGCAGTTCTTC. Translated: CASSGSVSRDSYNEQFF.

The chain combines TRBV4-3 with TRBJ2-1, with 8 bases identical to TRBD1. Losses at the gene ends were 4 bases for V and 4 bases for J; bases not matched to a gene: 12. Germline CDR1 and CDR2: LGHNA and YSLEER. The length of the CDR3 is 17 residues. CDR3 DNA sequence: TGCGCCAGCAGCCGAGACGGACCCGGGACAGGATACAATGAGCAGTTCTTC. This translates into CASSRDGPGTGYNEQFF.

The sample holds a few counts of this clone. The chain uses TRBV20-1 and TRBJ1-2; a weak D match, TRBD1 (6 bases). The length of the CDR3 is 10 residues. The germline CDR1 and CDR2 sequences are DFQATT and SNEGSKA (reference sequence). The CDR3 here is CKGRGYGYTF. Here the CDR3 DNA reads TGCAAGGGCAGGGGCTATGGCTACACCTTC.

V usage is TRBV7-9 and J usage is TRBJ1-1; the D gene is possibly TRBD1 (5 bases). Germline V lookup: CDR1 SEHNR, CDR2 FQNEAQ (reference sequence). The CDR3 runs to 15 residues. The V end lost 5 bases, the J end lost 0 bases, and 13 bases lay between the germline ends. Here the CDR3 DNA reads TGTGCCAGCAGCCGGACAAGCTTTATGAACACTGAAGCTTTCTTT. Amino acid sequence: CASSRTSFMNTEAFF.